Sequencing of this T cell receptor beta chain was carried out in a study of shared clonotypes between healthy human individuals. Whole-study context: Three CD4 naive, three CD4 memory, two CD8 naive and one CD8 memory plate were used per donor.

Using immunoSEQ multiplex PCR, the repertoire was profiled, and TCRdb retains in-frame clones only, with some absent. Here the sample spans 1.6 million or so clones, about 96% being singletons. CD4+ cell separation produced CD45RA+ naive and CD45RA-negative memory subsets. CDR3 size: 15 residues. The ends were cut back, 5 bases at V and 8 bases at J, with 21 bases in the middle. The germline V gene encodes CDR1 MDHEN and CDR2 SYDVKM. Source material: naive CD4+ T cells sorted from blood. The subset is: CD45RA+ positively selected. This rearrangement joins TRBV28 to TRBJ1-1; tentatively, D is TRBD1 (6 bases). The clonotype originates from a man aged 25-45 years in good health. The CDR3 nucleotides are TGTGCCAGCAGTATGTCCTCAGCAGGGGCCGGAGAAGCTTTCTTT. The encoded protein is CASSMSSAGAGEAFF.